These T cell receptor beta chains were read from a single sample in a study of tumor-infiltrating lymphocytes in primary liver carcinoma. TCRdb ran MiXCR on the multiplex PCR reads and lists one entry per CDR3 protein. The sample comprises roughly 120,000 distinct CDR3 sequences, about two thirds of which are singletons, and over 6.5% rests with the top ten. The sequenced sample consisted of tumor-adjacent normal liver tissue. The receptors here all came from an older woman with primary liver carcinoma and hepatitis B virus infection. The CDR3 runs from the conserved cysteine through the conserved F or W. The D gene is left open where the match is weak. A row's size may be missing; if present it is once, few, many or a size class.

cdr3_aa: CASSPPGQGSYEQYF; cdr3_nt: TGTGCCAGCAGTCCCCCCGGACAGGGTTCCTACGAGCAGTACTTC; clone_size: -; j_call: TRBJ2-7; d_call: TRBD1; v_call: TRBV28
cdr3_aa: CSVGGYAGAGADTQYF; cdr3_nt: TGCAGCGTTGGGGGTTACGCGGGAGCGGGTGCAGATACGCAGTATTTT; clone_size: many; j_call: TRBJ2-3; d_call: TRBD2; v_call: TRBV29-1
cdr3_aa: CASIRRGRNERFF; cdr3_nt: TGTGCTAGCATAAGAAGGGGGCGGAATGAGCGGTTCTTC; clone_size: -; j_call: TRBJ2-1; d_call: TRBD1; v_call: TRBV4-2
cdr3_aa: CASSYLAGNAEAFF; cdr3_nt: TGTGCCAGCAGTTACTTGGCCGGAAACGCTGAAGCTTTCTTT; clone_size: once; j_call: TRBJ1-1; d_call: -; v_call: TRBV6-5
cdr3_aa: CASSSRGQGQSTEAFF; cdr3_nt: TGCGCTAGCAGCTCGAGGGGCCAGGGCCAGAGCACTGAAGCTTTTTTT; clone_size: -; j_call: TRBJ1-1; d_call: -; v_call: TRBV5-1
cdr3_aa: CAGSPSLDTGELLF; cdr3_nt: TGTGCCGGCAGCCCGAGCCTTGACACCGGGGAGCTGTTATTT; clone_size: -; j_call: TRBJ2-2; d_call: -; v_call: TRBV11-1
cdr3_aa: CTSSSRWGLQETQYF; cdr3_nt: TGTACCAGCAGCAGCAGGTGGGGACTCCAGGAGACCCAGTACTTC; clone_size: once; j_call: TRBJ2-5; d_call: -; v_call: TRBV7-9
cdr3_aa: CASSVGLAVYEQHF; cdr3_nt: TGTGCCAGCAGTGTGGGACTAGCGGTCTACGAGCAGCACTTC; clone_size: once; j_call: TRBJ2-7; d_call: TRBD2; v_call: TRBV6-5
cdr3_aa: CASSSPTIGDNEQFF; cdr3_nt: TGTGCCAGCAGTTCACCGACTATCGGAGACAATGAACAGTTCTTC; clone_size: once; j_call: TRBJ2-1; d_call: -; v_call: TRBV12-3/TRBV12-4
cdr3_aa: CSSSARGLGANVLTF; cdr3_nt: TGTTCCAGCAGCGCTCGGGGGCTTGGGGCTAACGTCCTGACTTTC; clone_size: -; j_call: TRBJ2-6; d_call: -; v_call: TRBV6-1
cdr3_aa: CAGGSGTVHGAQYF; cdr3_nt: TGTGCCGGCGGTTCGGGGACAGTTCACGGGGCCCAGTACTTC; clone_size: -; j_call: TRBJ2-5; d_call: TRBD1; v_call: TRBV6-5
cdr3_aa: CASSLAIAAAIGKLFF; cdr3_nt: TGTGCCAGCAGCTTAGCCATCGCAGCGGCGATCGGGAAGCTGTTTTTT; clone_size: once; j_call: TRBJ2-2; d_call: -; v_call: TRBV11-2
cdr3_aa: CASSLVGLAGLNEQFF; cdr3_nt: TGTGCCAGCAGCTTAGTGGGACTAGCGGGACTGAATGAGCAGTTCTTC; clone_size: medium-sized; j_call: TRBJ2-1; d_call: TRBD2; v_call: TRBV11-2
cdr3_aa: CASSLKNEQYF; cdr3_nt: TGCGCCAGCAGTCTCAAAAACGAGCAGTACTTC; clone_size: -; j_call: TRBJ2-7; d_call: -; v_call: TRBV12-3/TRBV12-4
cdr3_aa: CSVGSGSLGTQYF; cdr3_nt: TGCAGCGTTGGATCGGGGTCATTAGGGACCCAGTACTTC; clone_size: many; j_call: TRBJ2-5; d_call: -; v_call: TRBV29-1
cdr3_aa: CASSVGGGGRSTDTQYF; cdr3_nt: TGTGCCAGCAGCGTCGGGGGGGGCGGGAGAAGCACGGATACGCAGTATTTT; clone_size: -; j_call: TRBJ2-3; d_call: TRBD2; v_call: TRBV13
cdr3_aa: CSVVREKETQCF; cdr3_nt: TGCAGCGTTGTGAGGGAGAAGGAGACCCAATGCTTC; clone_size: -; j_call: TRBJ2-5; d_call: -; v_call: TRBV29-1
cdr3_aa: CASRFDRANTGELFF; cdr3_nt: TGCGCCAGCAGATTCGACAGGGCGAACACCGGGGAGCTATTTTTT; clone_size: -; j_call: TRBJ2-2; d_call: TRBD1; v_call: TRBV11-2
cdr3_aa: CVSSESGRYEQYF; cdr3_nt: TGCGTCAGCAGTGAATCGGGGCGCTACGAGCAGTACTTC; clone_size: -; j_call: TRBJ2-7; d_call: -; v_call: TRBV10-2
cdr3_aa: CASRPGTGGSQHF; cdr3_nt: TGTGCCAGCAGACCAGGGACAGGGGGCAGCCAGCATTTT; clone_size: many; j_call: TRBJ1-5; d_call: TRBD1; v_call: TRBV6-2/TRBV6-3
cdr3_aa: CASSSGTGTLSNQSQHF; cdr3_nt: TGTGCCAGCAGCTCCGGGACAGGGACTCTTAGCAATCAGTCCCAGCATTTT; clone_size: -; j_call: TRBJ1-5; d_call: TRBD1; v_call: TRBV7-9
cdr3_aa: CASSYSTSGSWSEQFF; cdr3_nt: TGTGCCAGCAGTTACTCGACAAGCGGGAGTTGGAGCGAGCAGTTCTTC; clone_size: -; j_call: TRBJ2-1; d_call: TRBD2; v_call: TRBV6-2/TRBV6-3
cdr3_aa: CASSLALVGTGELFF; cdr3_nt: TGCGCCAGTAGCTTGGCACTAGTGGGTACCGGGGAGCTGTTTTTT; clone_size: -; j_call: TRBJ2-2; d_call: -; v_call: TRBV5-1
cdr3_aa: CASSPRARGHFTDRQYF; cdr3_nt: TGTGCCAGCAGCCCGCGCGCTAGGGGCCATTTCACAGATAGGCAGTATTTT; clone_size: -; j_call: TRBJ2-3; d_call: -; v_call: TRBV5-4
cdr3_aa: CASSHSRGGRALNEQPF; cdr3_nt: TGTGCCAGTAGCCATTCTAGGGGCGGGAGGGCCCTAAATGAGCAGCCCTTC; clone_size: -; j_call: TRBJ2-1; d_call: TRBD2; v_call: TRBV11-2
cdr3_aa: CASSGQWVEQPQHF; cdr3_nt: TGTGCCAGCAGCGGACAGTGGGTTGAACAGCCCCAGCATTTT; clone_size: -; j_call: TRBJ1-5; d_call: -; v_call: TRBV6-1
cdr3_aa: CASSVEGANSYNEQFF; cdr3_nt: TGTGCCAGCAGCGTGGAGGGGGCCAACTCCTACAATGAACAGTTCTTC; clone_size: -; j_call: TRBJ2-1; d_call: -; v_call: TRBV5-6
cdr3_aa: CASSFSGTSDQETQYF; cdr3_nt: TGTGCCAGCAGTTTTTCCGGGACCAGCGATCAAGAGACCCAGTACTTC; clone_size: once; j_call: TRBJ2-5; d_call: -; v_call: TRBV6-5
cdr3_aa: CASSSELPTGELFF; cdr3_nt: TGCGCGAGCAGCTCGGAGTTACCCACCGGGGAGCTGTTTTTT; clone_size: -; j_call: TRBJ2-2; d_call: -; v_call: TRBV5-1
cdr3_aa: CTSSHKMGGKYGYTF; cdr3_nt: TGCACCAGCAGCCATAAAATGGGAGGAAAATATGGCTACACCTTC; clone_size: -; j_call: TRBJ1-2; d_call: -; v_call: TRBV4-1
cdr3_aa: CASSWTGTSTDTQYF; cdr3_nt: TGTGCCAGCAGCTGGACCGGGACTAGCACAGATACGCAGTATTTT; clone_size: many; j_call: TRBJ2-3; d_call: -; v_call: TRBV5-6
cdr3_aa: CAIIAGGHTNTGELFF; cdr3_nt: TGTGCCATCATCGCGGGGGGTCACACGAACACCGGGGAGCTGTTTTTT; clone_size: -; j_call: TRBJ2-2; d_call: -; v_call: TRBV12-1
cdr3_aa: CANSYHLNTEAFF; cdr3_nt: TGTGCCAACAGTTATCACTTGAACACTGAAGCTTTCTTT; clone_size: -; j_call: TRBJ1-1; d_call: -; v_call: TRBV6-5
cdr3_aa: CAISRDRGADTQYF; cdr3_nt: TGTGCTATCAGCAGGGACAGGGGAGCAGATACGCAGTATTTT; clone_size: -; j_call: TRBJ2-3; d_call: TRBD1; v_call: TRBV7-7
cdr3_aa: CASGFGRGFYNEQLF; cdr3_nt: TGTGCCAGCGGTTTTGGCAGGGGATTCTACAATGAGCAGCTCTTC; clone_size: -; j_call: TRBJ2-1; d_call: -; v_call: TRBV11-2
cdr3_aa: CANSLTQGAGVYNEQFF; cdr3_nt: TGTGCCAACAGCCTCACACAGGGGGCTGGGGTATACAATGAACAGTTCTTC; clone_size: -; j_call: TRBJ2-1; d_call: TRBD1; v_call: TRBV4-1
cdr3_aa: CASSRSAGNYEQYF; cdr3_nt: TGTGCCAGCAGCCGAAGTGCAGGGAACTACGAGCAGTACTTC; clone_size: many; j_call: TRBJ2-7; d_call: -; v_call: TRBV28
cdr3_aa: CASSRGALNTHEQYF; cdr3_nt: TGTGCCAGCAGCCGGGGAGCCTTAAACACCCACGAGCAGTACTTC; clone_size: -; j_call: TRBJ2-7; d_call: -; v_call: TRBV4-2
cdr3_aa: CASSLGAALGENYGYTF; cdr3_nt: TGTGCCAGCAGTCTGGGCGCGGCATTAGGGGAGAACTATGGCTACACCTTC; clone_size: -; j_call: TRBJ1-2; d_call: -; v_call: TRBV13
cdr3_aa: CASRHLSGSTAYNEQFF; cdr3_nt: TGTGCAAGCAGACACTTAAGCGGGAGTACAGCCTACAATGAGCAGTTCTTC; clone_size: -; j_call: TRBJ2-1; d_call: TRBD2; v_call: TRBV6-5
cdr3_aa: CASSIDGHTGELFF; cdr3_nt: TGTGCCAGCAGTATCGACGGACACACCGGGGAGCTGTTTTTT; clone_size: -; j_call: TRBJ2-2; d_call: -; v_call: TRBV12-3/TRBV12-4
cdr3_aa: CNVETGVTNEKLFF; cdr3_nt: TGCAACGTAGAAACAGGGGTCACTAATGAAAAACTGTTTTTT; clone_size: -; j_call: TRBJ1-4; d_call: TRBD1; v_call: TRBV29-1
cdr3_aa: CASSLDPAISGSFYREQFF; cdr3_nt: TGTGCCAGCAGCTTAGATCCGGCAATTAGCGGGAGTTTTTATAGAGAGCAGTTCTTC; clone_size: -; j_call: TRBJ2-1; d_call: TRBD2; v_call: TRBV11-2
cdr3_aa: CASRPGQTYEQYF; cdr3_nt: TGTGCCAGCAGGCCGGGACAGACCTACGAGCAGTACTTC; clone_size: many; j_call: TRBJ2-7; d_call: TRBD1; v_call: TRBV28
cdr3_aa: CASSLDGNNEQFF; cdr3_nt: TGTGCCAGCAGCTTAGACGGGAACAATGAGCAGTTCTTC; clone_size: -; j_call: TRBJ2-1; d_call: -; v_call: TRBV11-3
cdr3_aa: CASSLASRNEQFF; cdr3_nt: TGCGCCAGCAGCTTGGCCAGTCGCAATGAGCAGTTCTTC; clone_size: -; j_call: TRBJ2-1; d_call: -; v_call: TRBV5-1
cdr3_aa: CASSQVLGTSKADTQYF; cdr3_nt: TGCGCCAGCAGCCAAGTCCTCGGGACTAGCAAGGCAGATACGCAGTATTTT; clone_size: -; j_call: TRBJ2-3; d_call: TRBD2; v_call: TRBV4-1
cdr3_aa: CASSDVVGGYSDTQYF; cdr3_nt: TGTGCCAGCAGTGACGTAGTGGGAGGGTACTCAGATACGCAGTATTTT; clone_size: -; j_call: TRBJ2-3; d_call: TRBD2; v_call: TRBV6-4
cdr3_aa: CASSPGTINQPQHF; cdr3_nt: TGTGCCAGCAGTCCAGGGACCATTAATCAGCCCCAGCACTTT; clone_size: -; j_call: TRBJ1-5; d_call: -; v_call: TRBV4-2
cdr3_aa: CSVGDRMQGVNTEAFF; cdr3_nt: TGTAGCGTTGGAGATCGGATGCAGGGCGTGAACACTGAAGCTTTCTTT; clone_size: -; j_call: TRBJ1-1; d_call: -; v_call: TRBV29-1
cdr3_aa: CASTTDRARETQYF; cdr3_nt: TGTGCCAGCACGACCGACAGGGCCAGAGAGACCCAGTACTTC; clone_size: many; j_call: TRBJ2-5; d_call: TRBD1; v_call: TRBV28
cdr3_aa: CASSPILVGTQYF; cdr3_nt: TGTGCCAGCAGCCCCATTCTAGTAGGCACCCAGTACTTC; clone_size: many; j_call: TRBJ2-5; d_call: -; v_call: TRBV12-3/TRBV12-4
cdr3_aa: CASSSGQPNTGELFF; cdr3_nt: TGCGCCAGCAGCTCGGGACAGCCGAACACCGGGGAGCTGTTTTTT; clone_size: few; j_call: TRBJ2-2; d_call: TRBD1; v_call: TRBV5-1
cdr3_aa: CDSCRISGIGEQYF; cdr3_nt: TGTGACAGCTGCCGGATTAGCGGGATTGGCGAGCAGTACTTC; clone_size: -; j_call: TRBJ2-7; d_call: TRBD2; v_call: TRBV12-3/TRBV12-4